The present T cell receptor beta chain was sequenced within a study of blood T cell repertoires in COVID-19. Study as a whole: Samples taken during acute and convalescent COVID-19 were collected in the United States, Italy and Spain. T cells, B-cell-depleted T cells, or PBMCs supplied cDNA or gDNA.

The table came from immunoSEQ multiplex PCR; TCRdb's copy has only in-frame clones and leaves some out. This table has under 250,000 clones, approximately 90% appearing once. Participants reported their clinical history, and cohort assignment relied on those reports. All recovered Cohort 3 donors got two negative PCRs, got clearance, or saw symptom resolution. The sequence derives from a man aged 35-49 years who had recovered from COVID-19. Material: PBMCs or T cells enriched from blood (not recorded which).

For the CDR3, the DNA is TGCAGCGTGTTGACAGGGCTCTACAATGAGCAGTTCTTC. It encodes CSVLTGLYNEQFF. V gene TRBV29-1 combines with J gene TRBJ2-1; 7 nucleotides line up with TRBD1. Trimming at V came to 6 bases and at J to 3 bases, leaving 5 bases not matched to a gene. This CDR3 contains 13 residues. CDR1 and CDR2 (germline): SQVTM, ANQGSEA.